This T cell receptor beta chain comes out of a study of T cell changes during pregnancy in multiple sclerosis. Sequencing used immunoSEQ multiplex PCR; TCRdb keeps in-frame clones, though not all of them. This sample yields roughly 49,000 clones, of which around 92% are seen a single time; roughly 0.92% belongs to the top ten. CDR3 length: 16 amino acids. The germline CDR1 and CDR2 sequences are SGHNT and YYREEE (reference sequence). The ends lost 2 bases at V and 6 bases at J; junction bases unmatched: 9. This specimen consisted of peripheral blood, obtained after pregnancy. The sequence came from a female donor with multiple sclerosis, enrolled in a pregnancy study. V and J are TRBV5-4 and TRBJ2-1, with 9 bases lining up with TRBD2. The CDR3 DNA follows: TGTGCCAGCAGCTTCGGCGGGGGGGTGGGTAGCAATGAGCAGTTCTTC. It yields the protein CASSFGGGVGSNEQFF.